This T cell receptor (beta chain) was identified in a study of regulatory T cells in long-lasting Graves disease. General study results and limits: Persistent patients had more shared public clonotypes (fewer than 3,000) than new patients (roughly 970).

As to time point: newly diagnosed GD, antithyroid drugs for less than 3 months. Construction of the TCR library relied on RNA isolated from PBMCs. There are many counts of this clonotype. No antigen is known for it. For TCR beta, libraries came from iRepertoire HTBI primers and Arm-PCR of CDR3 regions. TCRdb fed the multiplex PCR reads into MiXCR, producing one record per CDR3 protein. The profile shows roughly 420,000 distinct CDR3 sequences, approximately 16% of them singletons. The same sample was also used in a study of T cells in Graves' hyperthyroidism and ophthalmopathy.

The source is a woman aged 18-30 years with Graves disease. Sequenced here: peripheral blood mononuclear cells (PBMCs), sampled at new diagnosis, from a patient treated with antithyroid drugs.

The chain's CDR3 is CSAGGTMLVGEQFF. The CDR3 DNA reads TGCAGCGCCGGAGGGACTATGTTGGTTGGTGAGCAGTTCTTC. The chain recombines TRBV29-1 with TRBJ2-1; 7 bases match TRBD2. Trimming removed 7 bases from V and 9 bases from J; junction bases left unmatched: 15. The CDR3 is made up of 14 amino acids. Germline V gene lookup returns CDR1 SQVTM and CDR2 ANQGSEA.